This T cell receptor beta chain was captured by sequencing in a study of blood T cells in healthy people across ages. CDR1 is SQVTM and CDR2 is ANQGSEA in the germline V gene. The CDR3 sequence is 13 residues long. V was clipped by 6 bases and J by 4 bases, with 13 bases between them. Through a sample-barcoded 5' primer and a J-beta primer mix, a second PCR was run for 7 to 11 cycles. TCRdb processed the 5' RACE reads anew with MiXCR; each CDR3 protein has one entry. The table lists around 1,800,000 distinct CDR3 sequences, approximately 39% of them singletons. The chain employs TRBV29-1 and TRBJ1-5, with D possibly TRBD1 on 6 matching bases. Input material: blood. The origin of this receptor is a human donor in good health. CDR3: CSVSGTLNQPQHF. The CDR3, as DNA: TGCAGCGTCAGCGGGACACTAAATCAGCCCCAGCATTTT.